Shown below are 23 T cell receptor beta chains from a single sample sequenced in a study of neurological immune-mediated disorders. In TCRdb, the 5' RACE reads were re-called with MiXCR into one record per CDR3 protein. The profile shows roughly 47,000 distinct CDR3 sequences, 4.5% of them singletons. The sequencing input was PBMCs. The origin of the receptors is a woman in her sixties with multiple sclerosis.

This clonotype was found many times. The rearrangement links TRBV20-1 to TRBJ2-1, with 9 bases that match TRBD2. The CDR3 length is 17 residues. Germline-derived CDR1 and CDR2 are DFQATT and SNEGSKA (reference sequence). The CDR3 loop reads CRLAGTSQTSSYNEQFF. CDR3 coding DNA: TGCAGACTAGCCGGGACTAGCCAAACGAGCTCCTACAATGAGCAGTTCTTC.

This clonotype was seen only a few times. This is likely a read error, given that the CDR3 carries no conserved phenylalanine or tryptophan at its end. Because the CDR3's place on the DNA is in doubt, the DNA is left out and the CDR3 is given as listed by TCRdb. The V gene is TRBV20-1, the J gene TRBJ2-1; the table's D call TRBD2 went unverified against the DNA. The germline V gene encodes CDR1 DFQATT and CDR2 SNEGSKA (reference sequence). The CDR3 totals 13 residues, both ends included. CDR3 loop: CSARADLGTSELV.

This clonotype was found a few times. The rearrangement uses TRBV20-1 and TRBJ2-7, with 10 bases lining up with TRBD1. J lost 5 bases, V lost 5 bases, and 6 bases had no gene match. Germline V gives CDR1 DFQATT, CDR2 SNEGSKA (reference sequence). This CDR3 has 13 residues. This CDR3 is CSALTGTGDEQYF. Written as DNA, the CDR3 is TGCAGTGCTTTAACCGGGACAGGGGACGAGCAGTACTTC.

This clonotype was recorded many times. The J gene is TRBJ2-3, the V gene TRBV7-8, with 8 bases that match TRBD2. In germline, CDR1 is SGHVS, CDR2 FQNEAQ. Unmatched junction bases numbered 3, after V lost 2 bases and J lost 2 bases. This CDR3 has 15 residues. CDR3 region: CASSLIAGPTDTQYF. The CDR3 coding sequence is TGTGCCAGCAGCTTAATAGCGGGGCCCACAGATACGCAGTATTTT. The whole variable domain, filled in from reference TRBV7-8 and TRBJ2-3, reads GAGVSQSPRYKVAKRGQDVALRCDPISGHVSLFWYQQALGQGPEFLTYFQNEAQLDKSGLPSDRFFAERPEGSVSTLKIQRTQQEDSAVYLCASSLIAGPTDTQYFGPGTRLTVL.

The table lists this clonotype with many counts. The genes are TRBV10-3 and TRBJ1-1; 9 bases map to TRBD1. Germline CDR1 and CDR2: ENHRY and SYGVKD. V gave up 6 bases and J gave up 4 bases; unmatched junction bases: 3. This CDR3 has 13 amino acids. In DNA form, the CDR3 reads TGTGCCATCAGGGACAGGGGAAGCACTGAAGCTTTCTTT. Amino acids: CAIRDRGSTEAFF.

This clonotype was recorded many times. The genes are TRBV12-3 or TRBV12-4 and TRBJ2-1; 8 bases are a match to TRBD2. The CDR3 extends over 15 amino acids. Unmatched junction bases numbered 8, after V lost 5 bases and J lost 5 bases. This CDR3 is CASSPQLLADNEQFF. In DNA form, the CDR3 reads TGTGCCAGCAGTCCTCAATTACTAGCGGACAATGAGCAGTTCTTC.

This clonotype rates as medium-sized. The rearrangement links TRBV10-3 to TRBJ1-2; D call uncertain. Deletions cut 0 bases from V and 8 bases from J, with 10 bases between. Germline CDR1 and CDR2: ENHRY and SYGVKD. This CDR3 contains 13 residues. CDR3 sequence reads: CAISESPQLGYTF. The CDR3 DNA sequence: TGTGCCATCAGTGAGTCGCCACAGCTCGGCTACACCTTC.

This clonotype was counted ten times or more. The CDR3 coding sequence is TGTGCCAGCAGCAGAGCTGGCGGGACAGGCCATTCACCCCTCCACTTT. This gives the protein CASSRAGGTGHSPLHF. V usage is TRBV7-2 and J usage is TRBJ1-6, with 8 nucleotides matching TRBD1. Germline CDR1 SGHTA, CDR2 FQGNSA. This CDR3 contains 16 residues. V was pared by 5 bases and J by 8 bases, with 11 bases of the junction left unmatched.

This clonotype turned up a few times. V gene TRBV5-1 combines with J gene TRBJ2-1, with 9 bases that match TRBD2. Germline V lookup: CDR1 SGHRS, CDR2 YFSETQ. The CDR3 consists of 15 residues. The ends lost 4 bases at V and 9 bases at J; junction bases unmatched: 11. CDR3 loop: CASSNSGSSTLEQFF. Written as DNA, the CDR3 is TGCGCCAGCAGCAATAGCGGGAGTTCTACCCTTGAGCAGTTCTTC.

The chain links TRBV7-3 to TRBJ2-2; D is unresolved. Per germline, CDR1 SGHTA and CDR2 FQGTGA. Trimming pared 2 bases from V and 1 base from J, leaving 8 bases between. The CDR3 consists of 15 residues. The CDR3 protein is CASSLGVVNTGELFF. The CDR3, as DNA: TGTGCCAGCAGCTTAGGTGTGGTGAACACCGGGGAGCTGTTTTTT.

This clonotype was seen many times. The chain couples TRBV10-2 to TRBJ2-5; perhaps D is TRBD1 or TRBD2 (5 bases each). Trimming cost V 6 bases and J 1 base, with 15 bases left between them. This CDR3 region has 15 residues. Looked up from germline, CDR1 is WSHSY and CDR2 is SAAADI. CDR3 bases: TGCGCCAGCAGCAACCCGGGACGAGGCCAAGAGACCCAGTACTTC. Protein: CASSNPGRGQETQYF.

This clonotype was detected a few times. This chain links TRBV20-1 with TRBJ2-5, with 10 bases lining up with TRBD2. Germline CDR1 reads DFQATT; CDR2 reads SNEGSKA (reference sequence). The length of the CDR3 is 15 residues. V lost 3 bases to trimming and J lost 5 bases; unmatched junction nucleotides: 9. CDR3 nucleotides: TGCAGTGCTAGTGACCGTAGCGGGGGGTGGGAGACCCAGTACTTC. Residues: CSASDRSGGWETQYF.

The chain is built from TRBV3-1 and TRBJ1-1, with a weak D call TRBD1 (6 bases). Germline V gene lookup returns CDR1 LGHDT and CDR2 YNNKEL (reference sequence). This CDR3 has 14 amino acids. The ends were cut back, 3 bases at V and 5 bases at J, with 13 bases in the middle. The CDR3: CASSQVSGQTEAFF. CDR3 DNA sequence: TGTGCCAGCAGCCAGGTCTCGGGACAAACTGAAGCTTTCTTT.

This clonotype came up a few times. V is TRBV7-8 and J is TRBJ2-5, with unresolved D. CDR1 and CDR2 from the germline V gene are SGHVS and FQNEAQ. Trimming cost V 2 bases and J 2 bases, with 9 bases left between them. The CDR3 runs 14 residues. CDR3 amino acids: CASSLRGLQETQYF. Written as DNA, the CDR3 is TGTGCCAGCAGCTTAAGAGGCCTGCAAGAGACCCAGTACTTC.

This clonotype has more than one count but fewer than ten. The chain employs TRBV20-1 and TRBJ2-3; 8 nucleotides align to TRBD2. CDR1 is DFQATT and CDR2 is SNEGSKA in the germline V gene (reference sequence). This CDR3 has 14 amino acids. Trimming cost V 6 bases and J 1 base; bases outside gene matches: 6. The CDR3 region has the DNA TGCAGTGCCCCGACTAGCGTGGGCACAGATACGCAGTATTTT. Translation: CSAPTSVGTDTQYF.

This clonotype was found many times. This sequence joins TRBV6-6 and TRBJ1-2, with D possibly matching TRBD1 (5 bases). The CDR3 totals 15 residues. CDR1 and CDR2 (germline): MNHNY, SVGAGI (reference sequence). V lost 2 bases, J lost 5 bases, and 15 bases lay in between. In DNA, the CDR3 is TGTGCCAGCAGTTACATCATCGACAGAAGTTATGGCTACACCTTC. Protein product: CASSYIIDRSYGYTF.

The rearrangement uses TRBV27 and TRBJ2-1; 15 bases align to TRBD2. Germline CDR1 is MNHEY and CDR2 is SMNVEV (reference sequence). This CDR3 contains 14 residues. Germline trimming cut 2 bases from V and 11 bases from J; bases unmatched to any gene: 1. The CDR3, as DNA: TGTGCCAGCAGTTTAGGGACTAGCGGGAGGAAGCAGTTCTTC. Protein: CASSLGTSGRKQFF.

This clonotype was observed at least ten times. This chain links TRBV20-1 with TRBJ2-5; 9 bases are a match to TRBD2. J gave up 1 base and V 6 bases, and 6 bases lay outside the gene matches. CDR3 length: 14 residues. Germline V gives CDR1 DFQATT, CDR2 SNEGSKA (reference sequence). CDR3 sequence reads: CSAPQRGVQETQYF. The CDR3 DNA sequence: TGCAGTGCGCCCCAGCGGGGGGTCCAAGAGACCCAGTACTTC.

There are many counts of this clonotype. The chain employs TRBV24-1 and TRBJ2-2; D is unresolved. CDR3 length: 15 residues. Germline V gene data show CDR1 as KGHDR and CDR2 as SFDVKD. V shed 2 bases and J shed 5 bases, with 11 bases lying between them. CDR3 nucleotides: TGTGCCACCAGTGATTCAAACAGTGCAACCGGGGAGCTGTTTTTT. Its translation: CATSDSNSATGELFF.

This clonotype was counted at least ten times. The CDR3: CASSLADRSYEQYF. The CDR3 nucleotides are TGCGCCAGCAGCTTGGCAGATCGCTCCTACGAGCAGTACTTC. The chain combines TRBV5-1 with TRBJ2-7; unclear D gene. The CDR3 is 14 residues long. Trimming left V 0 bases short and J 0 bases short, with 7 bases between. The germline gives CDR1 SGHRS, CDR2 YFSETQ. The full variable domain, with the rest looked up from reference TRBV5-1 and TRBJ2-7, is KAGVTQTPRYLIKTRGQQVTLSCSPISGHRSVSWYQQTPGQGLQFLFEYFSETQRNKGNFPGRFSGRQFSNSRSEMNVSTLELGDSALYLCASSLADRSYEQYFGPGTRLTVT.

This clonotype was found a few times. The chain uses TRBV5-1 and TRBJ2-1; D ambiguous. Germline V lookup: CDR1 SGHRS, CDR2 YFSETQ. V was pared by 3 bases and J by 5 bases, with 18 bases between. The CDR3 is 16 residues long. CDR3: CASSSTAIHSDNEQFF. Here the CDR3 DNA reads TGCGCCAGCAGCTCGACGGCAATCCACAGTGACAATGAGCAGTTCTTC.

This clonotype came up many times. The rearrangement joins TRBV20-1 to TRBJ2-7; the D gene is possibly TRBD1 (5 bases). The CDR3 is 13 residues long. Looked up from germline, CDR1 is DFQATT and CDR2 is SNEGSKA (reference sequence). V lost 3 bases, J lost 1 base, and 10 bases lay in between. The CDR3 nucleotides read TGCAGTGCTAGTTTGGACAAATCCTACGAGCAGTACTTC. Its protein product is CSASLDKSYEQYF.

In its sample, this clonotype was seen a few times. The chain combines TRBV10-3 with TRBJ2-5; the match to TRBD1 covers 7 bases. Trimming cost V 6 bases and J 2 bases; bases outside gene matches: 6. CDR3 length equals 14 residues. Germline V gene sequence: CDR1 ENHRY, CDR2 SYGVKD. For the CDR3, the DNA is TGTGCCATCAGCCGGGGACAGCAACAAGAGACCCAGTACTTC. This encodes CAISRGQQQETQYF.